The 14 T cell receptor beta chains given below trace back to one sample, sequenced in a study of blood T cell repertoires in COVID-19. The data were produced by immunoSEQ multiplex PCR, yet TCRdb's version contains in-frame clones alone and is incomplete. The sample holds fewer than 350,000 clones, roughly nine tenths seen once. The sequenced sample was peripheral blood. These receptors all come from an older woman with COVID-19, enrolled during active disease.

The chain links TRBV9 to TRBJ2-1; 8 bases agree with TRBD2. The CDR3 runs to 15 residues. Germline CDR1 is SGDLS and CDR2 is YYNGEE. After removal of 0 bases from V and 8 bases from J, the junction contained 7 bases not matched to a gene. CDR3 nucleotide sequence: TGTGCCAGCAGCGTAGCTGGGACCGGGGGGGATGAGCAGTTCTTC. Residues: CASSVAGTGGDEQFF.

Regarding this clone: Other nucleotide sequences from this sample produce the same CDR3. This chain links TRBV3-1 (or the pseudogene TRBV3-2) with TRBJ2-1; maybe TRBD2 (7 bases). This CDR3 spans 18 amino acids. V was cut by 4 bases and J by 7 bases, with 26 bases left in between. Germline V gives CDR1 LGHDT, CDR2 YNNKEL (reference sequence). The CDR3: CASSPSSFWGGAKNEQFF. The CDR3 nucleotides read TGTGCCAGCAGCCCGTCGAGTTTCTGGGGGGGGGCGAAGAATGAGCAGTTCTTC.

This sequence joins TRBV3-1 (or the pseudogene TRBV3-2) and TRBJ2-5, with D maybe TRBD2 (5 bases). Germline V CDR1 and CDR2: LGHDT, YNNKEL (reference sequence). CDR3 length: 14 residues. V was pared by 6 bases and J by 2 bases, with 13 bases between. In DNA, the CDR3 is TGTGCCAGCAGTCATAGGACGGGGCAAGAGACCCAGTACTTC. It encodes CASSHRTGQETQYF.

The genes are TRBV11-2 and TRBJ1-2, with 9 nucleotides matching TRBD1. This CDR3 contains 16 residues. Germline assignment: CDR1 SGHAT and CDR2 FQNNGV. V was pared by 0 bases and J by 4 bases, with 6 bases of the junction left unmatched. In DNA, the CDR3 is TGTGCCAGCAGCTTAGAACCGGGACAGGGTTCCTATGGCTACACCTTC. It is translated as CASSLEPGQGSYGYTF. Supplemented by reference TRBV11-2 and TRBJ1-2, the full variable domain reads EAGVAQSPRYKIIEKRQSVAFWCNPISGHATLYWYQQILGQGPKLLIQFQNNGVVDDSQLPKDRFSAERLKGVDSTLKIQPAKLEDSAVYLCASSLEPGQGSYGYTFGSGTRLTVV.

The genes are TRBV7-2 and TRBJ2-4; the D is unclear. The V end was cut by 4 bases, the J end by 0 bases, with 22 bases between. The V gene's germline CDR1 is SGHTA and CDR2 FQGNSA. The CDR3 spans 19 residues. DNA of the CDR3: TGTGCCAGCAGCTACCGCCGCGGTCGGCTAAATGGAGCCAAAAACATTCAGTACTTC. Translation: CASSYRRGRLNGAKNIQYF.

The chain employs TRBV7-2 and TRBJ2-1, with 12 nucleotides matching TRBD2. Trimming at V came to 6 bases and at J to 7 bases, leaving 7 bases not matched to a gene. CDR1 SGHTA and CDR2 FQGNSA come from the germline V gene. This CDR3 has 15 amino acids. CDR3 sequence (DNA): TGTGCCAGCAGGCGGACTAGCGGGGATTTGAATGAGCAGTTCTTC. Encoded protein: CASRRTSGDLNEQFF.

The chain links TRBV19 to TRBJ2-3; TRBD1 aligns across 8 bases. The CDR3 is made up of 15 amino acids. With V trimmed by 5 bases and J by 4 bases, 8 bases remained unmatched. Germline-derived CDR1 and CDR2 are LNHDA and SQIVND (reference sequence). CDR3 in DNA: TGTGCCAGTAGTGTACCCGGACAGGGCGCAGATACGCAGTATTTT. As protein: CASSVPGQGADTQYF.

This chain connects TRBV6-1 to TRBJ2-3; 11 bases line up with TRBD2. Germline-derived CDR1 and CDR2 are MNHNS and SASEGT. The CDR3 covers 16 residues. Germline trimming cut 2 bases from V and 3 bases from J; bases unmatched to any gene: 4. The CDR3 protein is CASSEILAGGTDTQYF. The DNA of the CDR3 is TGTGCCAGCAGTGAAATTTTAGCGGGGGGGACAGATACGCAGTATTTT.

J is TRBJ1-5 and V is TRBV20-1, with 9 bases matching TRBD1. With 3 bases clipped from V and 6 bases from J, the junction kept 6 bases outside the gene matches. The CDR3 has 14 amino acids. In germline, CDR1 is DFQATT, CDR2 SNEGSKA (reference sequence). This CDR3 reads CSASLTGGRQPQHF. In DNA form, the CDR3 reads TGCAGTGCTAGTCTGACAGGGGGGCGTCAGCCCCAGCATTTT.

This chain links TRBV28 with TRBJ2-7, with D tentatively TRBD2 (5 bases). Trimming stripped 7 bases from V and 7 bases from J, with 14 bases between. The germline V gene has CDR1 MDHEN and CDR2 SYDVKM. The CDR3 spans 12 residues. The CDR3 coding sequence is TGTGCCAGCATCCCGCAGCGGAATGAGCAGTACTTC. It yields the protein CASIPQRNEQYF.

The chain recombines TRBV18 with TRBJ2-1, with 8 bases lining up with TRBD1. The CDR3 totals 16 residues. Per germline, CDR1 KGHSH and CDR2 LQKENI. Trimming removed 2 bases from V and 3 bases from J; junction bases left unmatched: 6. CDR3 coding DNA: TGTGCCAGCTCACCATTTGGGACAGGATTCTACAATGAGCAGTTCTTC. Amino acid sequence: CASSPFGTGFYNEQFF.

V usage is TRBV7-3 and J usage is TRBJ2-7; 7 nucleotides align to TRBD1. Germline CDR1 is SGHTA and CDR2 is FQGTGA. The CDR3 has 14 residues. The V gene end was trimmed by 1 base and the J gene end by 3 bases; junction bases not matched to a gene: 3. The CDR3 nucleotides read TGTGCCAGCAGCTTAATAGGGGGCGACTACGAGCAGTACTTC. This encodes CASSLIGGDYEQYF.

The rearrangement joins TRBV13 to TRBJ1-1; no firm D call. Germline assignment: CDR1 PRHDT and CDR2 FYEKMQ (reference sequence). The V gene lost 6 bases and the J gene lost 0 bases, with 11 bases spanning the gap. This CDR3 region has 14 residues. The CDR3 sequence: CASSSWRLNTEAFF. CDR3 nucleotide sequence: TGTGCCAGCAGTTCGTGGCGGCTGAACACTGAAGCTTTCTTT.

V and J are TRBV27 and TRBJ1-2, with 8 bases matching TRBD1. The V segment lost 6 bases and the J segment 4 bases; nucleotides outside the gene matches: 1. Looked up from germline, CDR1 is MNHEY and CDR2 is SMNVEV (reference sequence). The CDR3 loop spans 12 amino acids. CDR3 loop: CASSDRGYGYTF. The DNA of the CDR3 is TGTGCCAGCAGCGACAGGGGCTATGGCTACACCTTC.